A selection of T cell receptor beta chains follows, all from one sample in a study of metastatic and nonmetastatic thyroid tumors. TCRdb re-called the PCR reads through MiXCR. Counted here are approximately 40,000 clones, approximately 28% occurring once; the ten biggest clones make up over 8%. The sample consisted of blood. Every receptor here comes from a male donor with papillary thyroid cancer or a benign thyroid nodule (not recorded which). Some clones in this sample may be carry-over from other donors' samples. CDR3s include the opening cysteine and the closing phenylalanine or tryptophan. A D gene is named only where the DNA matches it firmly. Part of the rows lack a size; the others show once, few, many or a class for expanded clones.

J,size,V,D,DNA,CDR3
TRBJ2-3,-,TRBV4-2,TRBD1,TGTGCCAGCAGCCAATGTGTACAGGGGGCGGGAGATACGCAGTATTTT,CASSQCVQGAGDTQYF
TRBJ2-7,-,TRBV9,TRBD2,TGTGCCAGCAGCGTAGAGGGAGGGGACTTTTCAAGGTTCGAGCAGTACTTC,CASSVEGGDFSRFEQYF
TRBJ1-3,once,TRBV9,TRBD1,TGTGCCAGCAGCTATGGACAGGGCCCTGGAAACACCATATATTTT,CASSYGQGPGNTIYF
TRBJ2-7,few,TRBV12-3/TRBV12-4,-,TGTGCCAGCAGCCGGGACCGCGTCGAGGAGTACTTC,CASSRDRVEEYF
TRBJ2-2,-,TRBV4-1,TRBD2,TGCGCCAGCAGCCCCCCGGGACTAGCGGGGTTCGTGGAGCTGTTTTTT,CASSPPGLAGFVELFF
TRBJ2-7,many,TRBV6-4,-,TGTGCCAGCAGCGCCATCGGGAAGGCTTTCCACGAGCAGTACTTC,CASSAIGKAFHEQYF
TRBJ2-1,many,TRBV4-2,TRBD1,TGTGCCAGCAGCCACAGGACAGGGGAAGGCGGTGAGCAGTTCTTC,CASSHRTGEGGEQFF
TRBJ2-2,few,TRBV5-1,-,TGCGCCAGCAGAATACAACAACGCGGCGGGGAGCTGTTTTTT,CASRIQQRGGELFF
TRBJ1-6,many,TRBV12-3/TRBV12-4,-,TGTGCCAGCAGTACAGGCCCCCTCAAGGGCAATTCACCCCTCCACTTT,CASSTGPLKGNSPLHF
TRBJ2-1,medium-sized,TRBV28,-,TGTGCCAGCATTTCGGCGGCGGAGGGAAATGAGCAGTTCTTC,CASISAAEGNEQFF
TRBJ2-7,-,TRBV5-1,-,TGCGCCAGCAGCTCCCTTGTTGACGGCCCCTACGAGCAGTACTTC,CASSSLVDGPYEQYF
TRBJ2-6,once,TRBV2,-,TGTGCCAGCAGTGAAGAGGTAACCCGGTCATCTCCCAACGTCCCTACTTTC,CASSEEVTRSSPNVPTF
TRBJ1-5,few,TRBV12-3/TRBV12-4,TRBD1,TGTGCCAGCAGTCTGGGACAGGGGCGCAATGAGCCCCAGCATTTT,CASSLGQGRNEPQHF
TRBJ1-1,-,TRBV7-8,TRBD1,TGTGCCAGTAAAAGGGCCGAGACAGGGGGCGATGAAGCTTTCTTT,CASKRAETGGDEAFF
TRBJ1-2,-,TRBV5-1,-,TGCGCCAGCAAAATCTGGGGGGCTAACTATGGCTACACCTTC,CASKIWGANYGYTF
TRBJ2-7,-,TRBV20-1,-,TGCAGTGCCAGAATACCGAGCGGGCGGACCCCCTACGAGCAGTACTTC,CSARIPSGRTPYEQYF
TRBJ2-3,many,TRBV11-1,-,TGTGCCGACCCCAGGCAGGTTTCAACAGATACGCAGTATTTT,CADPRQVSTDTQYF
TRBJ2-7,few,TRBV20-1,-,TGCAGTGCCGGGGAGACAGGAAAGCTTACCTACGAGCAGTACTTC,CSAGETGKLTYEQYF
TRBJ1-1,few,TRBV29-1,-,TGCAGCGTTGAAGTGGAGGGTCCGAGAAAAGCTTTCTTT,CSVEVEGPRKAFF
TRBJ1-2,many,TRBV18,-,TGTGCCAGCTCCCCCAGGGAAGGGGACTATGGCTACACCTTC,CASSPREGDYGYTF